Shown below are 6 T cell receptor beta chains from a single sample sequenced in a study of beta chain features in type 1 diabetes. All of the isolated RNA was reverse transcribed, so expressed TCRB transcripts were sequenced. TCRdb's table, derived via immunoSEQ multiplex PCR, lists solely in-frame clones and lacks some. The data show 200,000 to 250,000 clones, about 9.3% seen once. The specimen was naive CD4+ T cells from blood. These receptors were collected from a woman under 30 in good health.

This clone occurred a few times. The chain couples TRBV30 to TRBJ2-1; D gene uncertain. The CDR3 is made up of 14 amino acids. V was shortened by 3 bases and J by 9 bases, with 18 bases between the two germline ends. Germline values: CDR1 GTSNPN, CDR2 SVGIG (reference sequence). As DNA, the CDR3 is TGTGCCTGGAGATCCCGAGGTGTAGTCAGTGAGCAGTTCTTC. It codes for CAWRSRGVVSEQFF.

In DNA form, the CDR3 reads TGTGCCAGCAGTTACTCCGGTCAGGGCGGCTACGAGCAGTACTTC. The encoded protein is CASSYSGQGGYEQYF. This sequence joins TRBV6-6 and TRBJ2-7; tentative D call: TRBD1 (5 bases). The CDR3 consists of 15 residues. Germline assignment: CDR1 MNHNY and CDR2 SVGAGI (reference sequence). V lost 0 bases and J 3 bases, leaving 12 bases between the germline ends.

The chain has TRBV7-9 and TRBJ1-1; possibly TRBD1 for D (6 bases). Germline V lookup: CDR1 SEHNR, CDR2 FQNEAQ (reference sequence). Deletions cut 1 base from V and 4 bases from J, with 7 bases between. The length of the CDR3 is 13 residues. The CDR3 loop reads CASSLETGTEAFF. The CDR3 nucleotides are TGTGCCAGCAGCTTAGAGACAGGCACTGAAGCTTTCTTT.

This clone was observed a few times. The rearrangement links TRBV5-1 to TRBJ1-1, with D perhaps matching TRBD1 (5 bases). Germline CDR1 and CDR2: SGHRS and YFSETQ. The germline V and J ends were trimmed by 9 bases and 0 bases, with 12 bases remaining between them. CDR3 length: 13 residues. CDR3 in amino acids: CATAVGVNTEAFF. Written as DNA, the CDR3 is TGCGCCACAGCTGTAGGGGTGAACACTGAAGCTTTCTTT.

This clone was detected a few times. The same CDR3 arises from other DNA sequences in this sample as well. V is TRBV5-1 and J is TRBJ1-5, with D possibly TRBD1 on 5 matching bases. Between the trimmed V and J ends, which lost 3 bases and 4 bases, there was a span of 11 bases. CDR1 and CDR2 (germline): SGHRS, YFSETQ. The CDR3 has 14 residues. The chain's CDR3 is CASSSGTGNQPQHF. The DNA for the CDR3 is TGCGCCAGCAGCTCCGGGACTGGTAATCAGCCCCAGCATTTT.

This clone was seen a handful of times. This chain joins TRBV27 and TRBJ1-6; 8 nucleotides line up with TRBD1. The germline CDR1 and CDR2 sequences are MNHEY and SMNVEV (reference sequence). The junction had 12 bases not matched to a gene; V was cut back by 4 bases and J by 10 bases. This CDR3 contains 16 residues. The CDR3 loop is CASSSPARGLGSPLHF. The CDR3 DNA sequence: TGTGCCAGCAGTTCTCCGGCCAGGGGGCTGGGATCACCCCTCCACTTT.